This T cell receptor (beta chain) was observed in a study of T cell changes during pregnancy in multiple sclerosis. Using immunoSEQ multiplex PCR, the repertoire was profiled, and TCRdb retains in-frame clones only, with some absent. The table has about 72,000 clones, 80% to 95% seen once. Germline V gene sequence: CDR1 SGHRS, CDR2 YFSETQ. After removal of 3 bases from V and 7 bases from J, the junction contained 2 bases not matched to a gene. This CDR3 has 14 residues. This sample comprised peripheral blood, obtained in the first trimester of pregnancy. V usage is TRBV5-1 and J usage is TRBJ2-1, with 12 bases identical to TRBD2. The clonotype originates from a female donor in good health, enrolled as a control in a pregnancy study. This chain's CDR3 is CASSSGLAGNEQFF. CDR3 DNA: TGCGCCAGCAGCTCTGGACTAGCGGGAAATGAGCAGTTCTTC.